This T cell receptor beta chain was recovered during a study of blood T cell repertoires in COVID-19. Method: immunoSEQ multiplex PCR; TCRdb's copy keeps in-frame clones and lacks some. Of 150,000 to 200,000 clones listed, about 80% are singletons. In this sample, this clone turned up once. Losses at the gene ends were 5 bases for V and 6 bases for J; bases not matched to a gene: 8. Germline CDR1 SGHTA, CDR2 FQGNSA. This CDR3 comprises 14 residues. The rearrangement joins TRBV7-2 to TRBJ2-7; 9 bases match TRBD2. Sequencing was performed on PBMCs or T cells enriched from blood (not recorded which). The sequence derives from a man in his sixties who had been exposed to COVID-19. CDR3 loop: CASSLSGSYGEQYF. Written as DNA, the CDR3 is TGTGCCAGCAGCCTTAGCGGGAGCTACGGCGAGCAGTACTTC.